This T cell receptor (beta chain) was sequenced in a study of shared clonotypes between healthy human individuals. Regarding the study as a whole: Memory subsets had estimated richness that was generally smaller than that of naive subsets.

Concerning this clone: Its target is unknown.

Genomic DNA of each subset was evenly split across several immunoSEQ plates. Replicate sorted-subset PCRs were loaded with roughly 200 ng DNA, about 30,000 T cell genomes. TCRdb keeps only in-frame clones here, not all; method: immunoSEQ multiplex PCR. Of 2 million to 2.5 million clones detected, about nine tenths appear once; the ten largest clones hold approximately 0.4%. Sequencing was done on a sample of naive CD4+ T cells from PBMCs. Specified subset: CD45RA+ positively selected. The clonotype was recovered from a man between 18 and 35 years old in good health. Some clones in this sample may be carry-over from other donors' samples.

Here the CDR3 reads CASSEMGTVRAYEQYF. CDR3 nucleotides: TGCGCCAGCAGTGAGATGGGGACAGTAAGGGCCTACGAGCAGTACTTC. The V and J genes are TRBV10-2 and TRBJ2-7; 7 bases are a match to TRBD1. Looked up from germline, CDR1 is WSHSY and CDR2 is SAAADI. V was clipped by 2 bases and J by 2 bases; unmatched bases: 9. This CDR3 has 16 amino acids.